This record concerns one T cell receptor beta chain sequence. Its matching antigen is unknown. The data derive from a study of siplizumab effects on memory and regulatory T cells. Study outcomes and limitations: Proliferating siplizumab-cultured Tregs lacked confirmed suppressive function. Many proliferating CD4+ or CD8+ clones remained unclassified. Roughly 80-95% of them could not be assigned either a naive or a memory phenotype. In unstimulated cells, naive T cells appeared more diverse than memory T cells and seemed major alloresponse contributors.

Repertoires were generated with immunoSEQ multiplex PCR, while TCRdb's copy carries only in-frame clones and drops some. The sample holds 90,000 to 120,000 clones, about 93% seen once. This CDR3 is built from 16 residues. Germline-derived CDR1 and CDR2 are LGHNA and YNFKEQ. The V end lost 0 bases, the J end lost 5 bases, and 13 bases lay between the germline ends. The clonotype was recovered from a human donor in good health. This chain connects TRBV4-2 to TRBJ1-4, with D unclear. The source material was Tregs sorted from blood. The CDR3 loop is CASSQDVGSLNEKLFF. CDR3 DNA: TGTGCCAGCAGCCAAGATGTAGGCAGCCTAAATGAAAAACTGTTTTTT.